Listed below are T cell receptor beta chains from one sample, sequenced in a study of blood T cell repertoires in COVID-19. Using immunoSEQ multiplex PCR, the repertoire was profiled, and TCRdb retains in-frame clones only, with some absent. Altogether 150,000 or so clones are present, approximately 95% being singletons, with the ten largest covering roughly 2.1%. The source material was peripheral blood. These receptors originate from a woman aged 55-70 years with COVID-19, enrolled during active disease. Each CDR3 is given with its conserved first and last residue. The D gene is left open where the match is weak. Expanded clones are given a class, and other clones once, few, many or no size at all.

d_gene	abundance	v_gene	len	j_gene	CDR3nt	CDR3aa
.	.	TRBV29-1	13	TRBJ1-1	TGCAGCGTTCATGCGGCTATGAACACTGAAGCTTTCTTT	CSVHAAMNTEAFF
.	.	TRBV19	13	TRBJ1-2	TGTGCCAGTAGTATAGGGTCGGGCTATGGCTACACCTTC	CASSIGSGYGYTF
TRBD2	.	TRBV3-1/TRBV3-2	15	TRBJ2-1	TGTGCCAGCAGCCACAGACTAGCGGGGGACCCCACCGGGTTCTTC	CASSHRLAGDPTGFF
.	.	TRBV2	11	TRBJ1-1	TGTGCCAGCAGGGAGGGTACTGAAGCTTTCTTT	CASREGTEAFF
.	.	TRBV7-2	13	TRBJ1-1	TGTGCCAGCAGCTACTCCGCAAACACTGAAGCTTTCTTT	CASSYSANTEAFF
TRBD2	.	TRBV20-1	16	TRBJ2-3	TGCAGTGCTAGTCGAGCGGGGGGGGTTAGCACAGATACGCAGTATTTT	CSASRAGGVSTDTQYF
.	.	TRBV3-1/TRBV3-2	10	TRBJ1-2	TGTGCCAGCAGCGAGGGCGGCTACACCTTC	CASSEGGYTF
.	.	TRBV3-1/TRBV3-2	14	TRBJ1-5	TGTGCCAGCAGCCAAGCGGGGGGTAATCAGCCCCAGCATTTT	CASSQAGGNQPQHF
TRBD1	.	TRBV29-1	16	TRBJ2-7	TGCAGCGTTGAAGATCAGGGGACAGGAGCAGTCTACGAGCAGTACTTC	CSVEDQGTGAVYEQYF
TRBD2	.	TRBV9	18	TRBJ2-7	TGTGCCAGCAGCCCCCGGGGTAGCGGGGCCCCGGGCTCCTACGAGCAGTACTTC	CASSPRGSGAPGSYEQYF
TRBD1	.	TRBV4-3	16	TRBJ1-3	TGCGCCAGCAGCCAAGGGGGACAGGTCGTTGGAAACACCATATATTTT	CASSQGGQVVGNTIYF
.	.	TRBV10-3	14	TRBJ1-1	TGTGCCATCAAGAGTGCTGGGCAGTCCGTGATGGCTTTCTTT	CAIKSAGQSVMAFF
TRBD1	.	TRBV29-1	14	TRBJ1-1	TGCAGCGTGGACAGGGGGCGTGGGAGCACTGAAGCTTTCTTT	CSVDRGRGSTEAFF
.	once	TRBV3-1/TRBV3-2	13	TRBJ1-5	TGTGCCAGCAGCCAAGAGCGGGATCAGCCCCAGCATTTT	CASSQERDQPQHF
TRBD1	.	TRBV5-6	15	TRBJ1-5	TGTGCCAGCAGCTTGGGACAGGGGGCGGGTCAGCCCCAGCATTTT	CASSLGQGAGQPQHF
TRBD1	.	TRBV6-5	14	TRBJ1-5	TGTGCCAGCAGGCTAGGACAGGGCCATCAGCCCCAGCATTTT	CASRLGQGHQPQHF
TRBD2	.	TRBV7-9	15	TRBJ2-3	TGTGCCAGCAGCCCCGCGGGGGGCGGTACAGATACGCAGTATTTT	CASSPAGGGTDTQYF
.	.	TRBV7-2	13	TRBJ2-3	TGTGCCAGCAGCCTACCCGTTGCAGATACGCAGTATTTT	CASSLPVADTQYF
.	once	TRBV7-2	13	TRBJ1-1	TGTGCCAGCAGCGCGTCAAGGGAGTCTGAAGCTTTCTTT	CASSASRESEAFF
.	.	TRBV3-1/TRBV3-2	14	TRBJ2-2	TGTGCCAGCAGCCCGTCCGGGGGAACCGGGGAGCTGTTTTTT	CASSPSGGTGELFF
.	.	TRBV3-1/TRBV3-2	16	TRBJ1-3	TGTGCCAGCAGCCAAGCTCTGGGGGCCGGTGGAAACACCATATATTTT	CASSQALGAGGNTIYF
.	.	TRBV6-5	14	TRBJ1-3	TGTGCCAGCTGGGCCCCGGCGGGTGGAAACACCATATATTTT	CASWAPAGGNTIYF
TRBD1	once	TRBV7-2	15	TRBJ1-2	TGTGCCAGCAGCGGGCGGACAGGGGGGAAGGATGGCTACACCTTC	CASSGRTGGKDGYTF
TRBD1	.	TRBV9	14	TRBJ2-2	TGTGCCAGCAGCGTCGACAGGGAGACCGGGGAGCTGTTTTTT	CASSVDRETGELFF
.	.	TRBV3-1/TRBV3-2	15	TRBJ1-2	TGTGCCAGCAGCCAAGACTCCGGGAGGTCCCATGGCTACACCTTC	CASSQDSGRSHGYTF
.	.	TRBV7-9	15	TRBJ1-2	TGTGCCAGCAGTCCTACGTGGGGGCCTGACTATGGCTACACCTTC	CASSPTWGPDYGYTF
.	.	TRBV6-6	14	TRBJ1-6	TGTGCCAGCAGTTACCCCGAGGAAAATTCACCCCTCCACTTT	CASSYPEENSPLHF
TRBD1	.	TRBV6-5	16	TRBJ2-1	TGTGCCAGCAGTTACGAGGGGGCCCTTCTATACAATGAGCAGTTCTTC	CASSYEGALLYNEQFF
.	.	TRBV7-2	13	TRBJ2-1	TGTGCCAGCAGCTTAGTTTTTTCTAATGAGCAGTTCTTC	CASSLVFSNEQFF
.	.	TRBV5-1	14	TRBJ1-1	TGCGCCAGCAGCGGGGCAGGGTCTAACACTGAAGCTTTCTTT	CASSGAGSNTEAFF
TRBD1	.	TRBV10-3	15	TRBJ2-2	TGTGCCATCAGTGGAACAGGGGGGTACACCGGGGAGCTGTTTTTT	CAISGTGGYTGELFF
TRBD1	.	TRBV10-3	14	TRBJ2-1	TGTGCCATCAGTGATGGACAGGGGGTTTATGAGCAGTTCTTC	CAISDGQGVYEQFF
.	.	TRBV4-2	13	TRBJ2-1	TGTGCCAGCAGCCAAGAACCGCCCAGTGAGCAGTTCTTC	CASSQEPPSEQFF
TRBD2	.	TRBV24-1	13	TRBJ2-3	TGTGCCACCAGCGGGGGGGCCACAGATACGCAGTATTTT	CATSGGATDTQYF
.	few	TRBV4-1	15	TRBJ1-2	TGCGCCAGCAGCCAAGTTGGACAGAAGTTATATGGCTACACCTTC	CASSQVGQKLYGYTF
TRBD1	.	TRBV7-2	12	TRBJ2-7	TGTGCCAGCAGCGTACAGGGGTACGAGCAGTACTTC	CASSVQGYEQYF
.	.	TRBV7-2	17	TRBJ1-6	TGTGCCAGCAGCTTAAAAGAGGGGGTCGCCCGCAATTCACCCCTCCACTTT	CASSLKEGVARNSPLHF
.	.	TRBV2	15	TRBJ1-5	TGTGCCAGCAGTGATGAGTCGGGTAGCAATCAGCCCCAGCATTTT	CASSDESGSNQPQHF
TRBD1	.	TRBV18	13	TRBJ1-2	TGTGCCAGCTCCCCAGACAGGGAATATGGCTACACCTTC	CASSPDREYGYTF
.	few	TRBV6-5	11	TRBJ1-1	TGTGCCAGCAGCGGCAGCTTAACTGGAGCCTTT	CASSGSLTGAF
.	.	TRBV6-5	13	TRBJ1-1	TGTGCCAGCAGCAGACAGACGAACACTGAAGCTTTCTTT	CASSRQTNTEAFF
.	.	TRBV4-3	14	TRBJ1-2	TGCGCCAGCAGCCATGGGGGCCTGGGGTATGGCTACACCTTC	CASSHGGLGYGYTF
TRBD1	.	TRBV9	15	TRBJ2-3	TGTGCCAGCAGCCCGCCGGGACAGGGGCCAGATACGCAGTATTTT	CASSPPGQGPDTQYF
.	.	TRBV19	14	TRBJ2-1	TGTGCCAGTAGTCCGGGGAGCTCCTACAATGAGCAGTTCTTC	CASSPGSSYNEQFF